One and the same sample provided the 3 T cell receptor beta chains below, sequenced in a study of blood T cells in healthy people across ages. Alongside a J-beta primer mix, a sample-barcoded 5' primer served in a second PCR lasting about 7 to 12 cycles. TCRdb analysed the 5' RACE reads with MiXCR anew, one entry per CDR3 protein. Of just over 1 million distinct CDR3 sequences in the sample, around 45% are singletons; the top ten hold under 20%. Source material: blood. The receptors were sampled from an older woman in good health.

The chain employs TRBV9 and TRBJ2-3; 9 positions agree with TRBD1. V was clipped by 3 bases and J by 2 bases; unmatched bases: 4. The CDR3 spans 15 residues. The germline gives CDR1 SGDLS, CDR2 YYNGEE. CDR3 sequence reads: CASSGTGAPTDTQYF. The CDR3 DNA follows: TGTGCCAGCAGCGGGACAGGGGCCCCCACAGATACGCAGTATTTT.

This clonotype was found once. The chain couples TRBV6-1 to TRBJ2-7; D is uncertain. Germline lookup yields CDR1 MNHNS and CDR2 SASEGT. Deletions cut 4 bases from V and 3 bases from J, with 13 bases between. CDR3 size: 14 residues. The CDR3 sequence: CASSGRRVLYEQYF. In DNA form, the CDR3 reads TGTGCCAGCAGTGGGCGCCGGGTTCTCTACGAGCAGTACTTC.

This clonotype was seen many times. The genes are TRBV10-3 and TRBJ2-7, with 7 bases matching TRBD1. V was clipped by 4 bases and J by 2 bases; unmatched bases: 5. Germline V lookup: CDR1 ENHRY, CDR2 SYGVKD. The CDR3 sequence is 14 residues long. CDR3 protein: CAISAAGGPYEQYF. The CDR3 DNA is TGTGCCATCAGTGCGGCAGGGGGACCCTACGAGCAGTACTTC.